The rows below give T cell receptor beta chains drawn from one sample of a study of T cells in Graves' hyperthyroidism and ophthalmopathy. TCRdb passed the multiplex PCR reads through MiXCR, listing each CDR3 protein once. The table lists 600,000 to 700,000 distinct CDR3 sequences, about 45% of them singletons. The sample was peripheral blood or thyroid tissue (not recorded which). These receptors originate from an adult man with Graves' disease, either hyperthyroidism or ophthalmopathy (not recorded which). CDR3s include the opening cysteine and the closing phenylalanine or tryptophan. The D gene is left open where the match is weak. Expanded clones are given a class, and other clones once, few, many or no size at all.

cdr3_aa cdr3_nt clone_size j_call d_call v_call
CASSQKGEGTEAFF TGTGCCAGCAGCCAAAAGGGGGAAGGGACTGAAGCTTTCTTT - TRBJ1-1 - TRBV14
CATSDDSIQGYTF TGTGCCACCAGTGATGACAGTATACAAGGCTACACCTTC many TRBJ1-2 - TRBV24-1
CASSQDHLSNQPQHF TGCGCCAGCAGCCAAGATCACTTGAGCAATCAGCCCCAGCATTTT few TRBJ1-5 - TRBV4-1
CASRINTEAFF TGTGCCAGTAGGATCAACACTGAAGCTTTCTTT many TRBJ1-1 - TRBV19
CASSQDLNQPQHF TGTGCCAGCAGCCAAGATTTGAATCAGCCCCAGCATTTT many TRBJ1-5 - TRBV14
CAVLTWGYGYTF TGTGCCGTTCTAACTTGGGGCTATGGCTACACCTTC few TRBJ1-2 - TRBV7-2
CASSQQGGAEAFF TGTGCCAGCAGCCAACAGGGAGGGGCTGAAGCTTTCTTT few TRBJ1-1 - TRBV14
CASSVAGAF TGTGCCAGCAGTGTAGCGGGAGCTTTT - TRBJ1-5 - TRBV2
CASSLVLGVHQETQYF TGTGCCAGCAGCTTGGTCTTGGGGGTACACCAAGAGACCCAGTACTTC few TRBJ2-5 - TRBV7-8
CSVPTGTLSYSNYGYTF TGCAGCGTTCCGACCGGGACACTAAGCTACTCTAACTATGGCTACACCTTC - TRBJ1-2 - TRBV29-1
CASNLLAGGDTGELFF TGTGCCAGCAACCTACTAGCGGGAGGAGACACCGGGGAGCTGTTTTTT - TRBJ2-2 TRBD2 TRBV7-2
CSAIRQGAGEQYF TGCAGTGCAATACGACAGGGGGCGGGCGAGCAGTACTTC few TRBJ2-7 TRBD1 TRBV20-1
CSANEREAYEQYF TGCAGTGCTAATGAGCGGGAGGCCTACGAGCAGTACTTC - TRBJ2-7 TRBD2 TRBV20-1
CSVAPGSATNEKLFF TGCAGCGTTGCCCCGGGATCGGCAACTAATGAAAAACTGTTTTTT few TRBJ1-4 - TRBV29-1
CASSPTGSGHYEQYF TGTGCCAGCAGCCCTACCGGTAGCGGACACTACGAGCAGTACTTC once TRBJ2-7 - TRBV14